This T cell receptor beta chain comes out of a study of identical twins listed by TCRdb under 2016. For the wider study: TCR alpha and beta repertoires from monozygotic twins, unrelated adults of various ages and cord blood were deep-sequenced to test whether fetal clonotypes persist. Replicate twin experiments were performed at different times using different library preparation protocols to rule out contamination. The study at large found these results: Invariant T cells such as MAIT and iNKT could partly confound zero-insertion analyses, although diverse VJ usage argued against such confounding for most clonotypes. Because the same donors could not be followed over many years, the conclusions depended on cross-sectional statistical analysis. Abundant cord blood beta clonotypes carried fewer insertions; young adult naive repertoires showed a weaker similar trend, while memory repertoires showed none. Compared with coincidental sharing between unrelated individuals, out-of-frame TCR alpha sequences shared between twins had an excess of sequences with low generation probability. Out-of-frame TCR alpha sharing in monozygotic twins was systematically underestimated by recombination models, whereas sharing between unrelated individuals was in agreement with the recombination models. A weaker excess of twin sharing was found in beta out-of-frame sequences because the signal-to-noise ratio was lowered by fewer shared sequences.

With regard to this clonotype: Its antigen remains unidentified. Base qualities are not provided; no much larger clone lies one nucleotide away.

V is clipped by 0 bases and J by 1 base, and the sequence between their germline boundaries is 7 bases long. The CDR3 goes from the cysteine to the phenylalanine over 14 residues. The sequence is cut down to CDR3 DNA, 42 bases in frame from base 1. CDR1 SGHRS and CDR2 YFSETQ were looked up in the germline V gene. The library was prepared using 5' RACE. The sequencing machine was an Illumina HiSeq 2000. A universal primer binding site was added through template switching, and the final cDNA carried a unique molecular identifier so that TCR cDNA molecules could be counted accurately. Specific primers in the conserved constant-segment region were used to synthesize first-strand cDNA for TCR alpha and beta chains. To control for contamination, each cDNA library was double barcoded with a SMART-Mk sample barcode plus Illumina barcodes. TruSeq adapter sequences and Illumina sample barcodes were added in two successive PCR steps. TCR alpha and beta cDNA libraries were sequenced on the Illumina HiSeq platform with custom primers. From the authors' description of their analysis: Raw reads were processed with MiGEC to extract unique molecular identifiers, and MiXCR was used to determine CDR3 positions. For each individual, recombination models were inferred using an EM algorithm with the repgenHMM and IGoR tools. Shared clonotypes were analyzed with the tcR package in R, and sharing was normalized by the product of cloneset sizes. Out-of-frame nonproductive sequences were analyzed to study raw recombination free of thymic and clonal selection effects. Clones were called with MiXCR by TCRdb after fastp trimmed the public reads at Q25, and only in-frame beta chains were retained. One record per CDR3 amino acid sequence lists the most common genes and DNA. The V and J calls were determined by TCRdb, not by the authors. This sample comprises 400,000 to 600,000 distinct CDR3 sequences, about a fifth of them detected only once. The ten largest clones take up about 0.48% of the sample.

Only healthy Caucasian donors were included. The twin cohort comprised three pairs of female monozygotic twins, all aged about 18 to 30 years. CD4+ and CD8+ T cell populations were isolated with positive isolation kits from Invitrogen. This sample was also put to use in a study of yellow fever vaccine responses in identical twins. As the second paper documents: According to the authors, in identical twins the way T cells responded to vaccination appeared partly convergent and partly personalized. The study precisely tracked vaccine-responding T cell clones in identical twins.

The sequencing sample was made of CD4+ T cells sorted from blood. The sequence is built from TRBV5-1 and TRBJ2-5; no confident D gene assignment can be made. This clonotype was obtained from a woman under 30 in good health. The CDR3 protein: CASSLGRVQETQYF. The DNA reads TGCGCCAGCAGCTTGGGCCGGGTCCAAGAGACCCAGTACTTC.